Listed below are T cell receptor beta chains from one sample, sequenced in a study of blood T cell repertoires in COVID-19. The table came from immunoSEQ multiplex PCR; TCRdb's copy has only in-frame clones and leaves some out. Of 400,000 or so clones detected, 87% appear once; the ten largest clones hold about 1.9%. The sequenced material came from PBMCs or T cells enriched from blood (not recorded which). The receptors were sampled from a man aged 35 to 55 in a cohort exposed to, infected with or recovered from COVID-19 (not recorded which). Both conserved end residues are part of each CDR3. A D gene is named only where the DNA matches it firmly.

j_call d_call v_call cdr3_length cdr3_aa cdr3_nt
TRBJ1-1 TRBD1 TRBV9 13 CASRPDRGTEAFF TGTGCCAGCAGACCCGACAGGGGCACTGAAGCTTTCTTT
TRBJ1-3 - TRBV4-1 15 CASSQDSSSGNTIYF TGCGCCAGCAGCCAAGATTCCAGCTCTGGAAACACCATATATTTT
TRBJ2-7 TRBD2 TRBV7-2 15 CASSPRTSGSYEQYF TGTGCCAGCAGCCCTAGGACTAGCGGGTCCTACGAGCAGTACTTC
TRBJ2-5 TRBD1 TRBV28 15 CASSLGSQGAKTQYF TGTGCCAGCAGTTTAGGGAGCCAGGGGGCAAAGACCCAGTACTTC
TRBJ1-5 TRBD1 TRBV24-1 13 CATQGDGNQPQHF TGTGCCACTCAGGGGGATGGCAATCAGCCCCAGCATTTT
TRBJ2-1 TRBD2 TRBV5-1 16 CASSDSTSGRWNEQFF TGCGCCAGCAGCGATTCGACTAGCGGGAGATGGAATGAGCAGTTCTTC
TRBJ1-3 - TRBV9 15 CASSVGGGGGNTIYF TGTGCCAGCAGCGTAGGCGGGGGCGGCGGAAACACCATATATTTT
TRBJ2-1 TRBD1 TRBV6-4 15 CATTKEEGARNEQFF TGTGCCACCACAAAAGAAGAGGGGGCGAGGAATGAGCAGTTCTTC
TRBJ2-1 - TRBV6-5 12 CASNLEVSQQFF TGTGCCAGCAACCTTGAGGTGAGCCAGCAGTTCTTC
TRBJ2-7 TRBD2 TRBV27 13 CASKRTSSIEQYF TGTGCCAGCAAAAGGACTAGCAGTATCGAGCAGTACTTC
TRBJ1-2 - TRBV3-1/TRBV3-2 13 CASSLVPTGGYTF TGTGCCAGCAGCCTGGTCCCAACGGGGGGCTACACCTTC
TRBJ2-1 TRBD2 TRBV28 15 CASSLSQAGGNEQFF TGTGCCAGCAGTTTATCCCAAGCGGGGGGAAATGAGCAGTTCTTC
TRBJ2-7 TRBD2 TRBV5-6 17 CASSLWGTSGRAYEQYF TGTGCCAGCAGCTTGTGGGGGACTAGCGGGAGGGCGTACGAGCAGTACTTC
TRBJ2-3 - TRBV6-1 15 CASSDGGLGTDTQYF TGTGCCAGCAGTGATGGGGGGTTGGGCACAGATACGCAGTATTTT